This T cell receptor (beta chain) derives from a study of cytomegalovirus exposure and HLA in healthy donors (dated by TCRdb to 2017 to 2019). Notes on the research overall: In an earlier analysis of 550 to 750 of the donors, 250 to 350 Gb of sequence data and 90 million to 130 million unique TCR beta sequences from some 170 million T cells were reported. Roughly 290 gigabases of sequencing data and 91 million or so unique TCR sequences made up an early release that covered about 640 HLA-typed donors. Among the roughly 370 genotyped donors, around 81% belonged to the genetic ancestry cluster associated with self-reported Caucasian donors. The aim of the study was to test whether cataloging public T cell receptors could identify signatures of past pathogen exposure. The study used immunosequencing to profile the T cell repertoires of several hundred subjects and linked those repertoires to cytomegalovirus serostatus. In addition to the first cohort of 666 subjects, a separate validation cohort of 130 or so different subjects was used. To predict cytomegalovirus infection status, the study brought together high-throughput TCR immunosequencing, statistical association of individual TCRs with disease status, and machine learning. To study patterns of TCR occurrence, a later analysis re-analyzed previously published TCR beta repertoires from 500 to 850 donors and added high-resolution HLA genotyping. Rather than drawing on any new phenotypic data, the later analysis identified candidate immune exposures from TCR beta sequences and the way those sequences occurred across donors. In an earlier analysis of 500 to 650 of the donors, high-throughput TCR beta sequencing was used to judge whether each TCR beta V gene segment behaved as functional or pseudogenic. Donor age, sex, ethnicity and CMV serostatus were collected together with the repertoire data. A later genetic analysis used genome-wide SNP genotypes for about three fifths of the 666 donors, treating that subset as a discovery cohort. Every discovery cohort repertoire had been produced on one sequencing platform. Both class I and class II loci were covered by HLA typing, at four-digit resolution. Typing coverage varied by locus: 629-630 donors for A, B, C, DRB1 and DQB1; approximately 500 for DQA1; more than 600 for DPA1; roughly 450 for DPB1. Because of strong linkage in the cohort, a few DR-DQ haplotypes were treated as single units for association and clustering. Among roughly 400 genotyped donors of the cohort, an average of roughly 230,000 unique TCR beta nucleotide sequences was sequenced per donor, of which roughly 17% were non-productive. The study at large found these results: A later genetic analysis associated a missense DCLRE1C variant with V-gene and J-gene trimming of TCR beta chains, and an independent cohort replicated the association. The only immune exposure information available for the cohort was CMV serostatus. When HLA alleles, especially DR and DQ, strongly co-occurred, TCR associations were difficult to assign to individual alleles. Because counts were too low, roughly 17 rarely observed V segments, including chromosome 9 orphons, were left out of the earlier analysis of approximately 500 of the donors. Sequencing depth was assumed to be roughly uniform across donors in the presence/absence analyses, though that assumption may not hold. An earlier analysis of some 590 of the donors showed that most TCR beta V segments appeared in productive rearrangements either about 90% or about 30% of the time, which broadly matched IMGT annotations. In a later analysis, some 17,000 TCR beta sequences were associated with specific HLA alleles at a false discovery rate of 0.05. In a later analysis, several top co-occurrence clusters were reported to appear linked to parvovirus B19, influenza, CMV and Epstein-Barr virus. In this cohort, only TCR beta chains were sequenced, and detectable features were limited by the absence of alpha or paired-chain data. Some IMGT-functional V segments, including TRBV6-2 and TRBV6-3, could not be told apart with the 87-base-pair reads, so those segments were excluded. Most TCR sequences were observed very rarely across donors, whereas some public TCRs were present in many individuals. A total of fewer than 200 TCR beta chains were listed by the study as associated with cytomegalovirus. Three of the identified cytomegalovirus-associated TCR beta chains were confirmed in vitro to be specific for cytomegalovirus antigens. Compared with equally common non-associated chains, HLA-associated TCR beta chains in a later analysis were more clonally expanded and had lower generation probabilities. A later genetic analysis reported fewer N-insertions in productive TCRs among donors in an Asian-associated ancestry cluster than the roughly 720-donor mean. A further reported finding was that TCR beta sequences accurately predicted the HLA-A and HLA-B alleles for most subjects in the first cohort. A later analysis found that TCR association rates varied across HLA loci, with DRB1 alleles showing the most associated TCRs and HLA-C alleles the fewest. It was suggested by the authors that the approach could potentially be generalized to other disease states and immunological phenotypes. Correlated functional status among segregating V segments might reflect linkage disequilibrium, but an unknown experimental factor could not be ruled out. A group of highly shared sequence variants was considered likely to be a technical artifact of the sequencing pipeline. The classifier was reported to diagnose cytomegalovirus status with high specificity and sensitivity in both the original and validation cohorts. Because HLA typing was missing for some donors at each locus, association tests included only the typed subset. According to a later analysis, most CMV-associated TCR beta chains appeared to be HLA-restricted, and the HLA associations seemed to be driven largely by CMV exposure.

From cysteine to phenylalanine, the CDR3 is 14 amino acids long. The kept DNA is CDR3 alone, 42 bases in frame from the first base. The V end loses 9 bases and the J end loses 5 bases, and a stretch of 17 bases separates them. For CDR1 and CDR2, the germline V gene (reference sequence) lists LNHDA and SQIVND. Library prep was done by the immunoSEQ multiplex PCR assay. The multiplex PCR relied on a mix of 60 forward primers for TCR Vbeta segments and 13 reverse primers for TCR Jbeta segments. A multiplex PCR assay on genomic DNA amplified the CDR3 region of rearranged TCR beta genes. Amplified TCR beta libraries were sequenced as 87-base-pair reads on the Illumina HiSeq System. For the original study's pipeline: In a later analysis, roughly 80 million unique TCR beta chains were counted across the 500 to 850 repertoires, and about 10 million of these chains were shared by at least two donors. To remove PCR and sequencing errors, raw reads were error-corrected and collapsed into unique sequences using a nearest-neighbor algorithm that merged closely related sequences. V, D and J gene segments were assigned by aligning CDR3 sequences to IMGT reference sequences. For a sequence to be retained, a match of at least six nucleotides was required to both a V gene segment and a J gene segment. Rearrangements were called productive when the CDR3 lacked stop codons and stayed in frame with V and J; all others were non-productive. Following IMGT convention, CDR3 was defined as the stretch from the second conserved V-encoded cysteine to the conserved J-encoded phenylalanine. The earlier analysis of some 600 of the donors excluded sequences that lacked an unambiguous match to a single V gene segment. In an earlier analysis of 450 to 700 of the donors, V segments were called functional above 56.7% productive rearrangements and were called segregating when the between-donor standard deviation exceeded 5%. To diagnose cytomegalovirus status from the catalog of TCR beta chain sequences, a statistical classification framework was built. In a later analysis, TCR nucleotide sequences were compared against IMGT/GENE-DB human TR gene sequences so that V and J genes could be assigned. In a later analysis, CDR3 sequences and most-parsimonious VDJ recombination scenarios were assigned using the TCRdist pipeline. In a later analysis, every TCR beta chain was defined by the combination of its CDR3 amino acid sequence and its V-gene family, and reads without a unique V-gene family were dropped. To address suspected cross-contamination and a sequencing artifact, a later analysis removed 550 to 750 highly shared, low-generation-probability nucleotide sequences. For each public chain, a later analysis derived a clonal expansion index from normalized ranks of inferred template counts within each repertoire. In a later analysis, generation probabilities were computed with a VDJ recombination model fitted to out-of-frame rearrangements, and the resulting probabilities were checked against IGoR. In a later analysis, TCR-TCR, TCR-HLA and TCR-CMV co-occurrence was scored with hypergeometric tests, and a repertoire-size bias correction was applied to TCR pairs. In a later analysis, false discovery rates were estimated by permuting HLA or CMV assignments 20 times. In a later analysis, co-occurring TCRs were grouped using DBSCAN, with TCRdist sequence similarity added in when clustering inside HLA-allele-positive subsets. Repertoires with fewer than 30,000 or more than 120,000 public chains, plus five repertoires with anomalous nucleotide sharing, were excluded from co-occurrence clustering. In TCRdb, the immuneACCESS table is reduced to in-frame sequences with V and J assigned. These tables do not hold every clone; where another copy was compared, an unresolved V gene accounts for under half, and the others remain unexplained. V and J calls and clone size are those listed in that table; D and trimming were worked out from the DNA. The sample includes under 200,000 clones, with around 83% observed a single time. The top ten clonotypes cover over 2% of the sample.

A word on this clone: The antigen this receptor binds is unknown. The input lacks base qualities; no much larger clone sits a single base away.

In total, approximately 690 healthy bone marrow donors made up the cohort. At the time of sampling, every cohort member was nominally healthy, though immune exposures that went unrecorded were likely present. The donor tested CMV seropositive, placing the donor among the roughly 300 seropositive members of the cohort. Every donor gave a peripheral blood sample, and the peripheral blood mononuclear cells from that sample were used for TCR beta sequencing. The Qiagen DNeasy Blood Extraction Kit was used to extract genomic DNA from the blood cell samples. The chain joins TRBV19 to TRBJ1-5, with TRBD1 perhaps the D gene, on 5 matching bases. The origin of this receptor is a man aged 25-40 years in good health and CMV-seropositive. What was sequenced was PBMCs. The sequence in DNA is TGTGCCAGCAGTGACAGACAGAATCATCAGCCCCAGCATTTT. Its protein product is CASSDRQNHQPQHF.